This T cell receptor (beta chain) was profiled in a study of radiation and T cells in renal cell carcinoma. Study-level findings and limits: Without pretreatment biopsies, baseline tumor clonotype presence was undetermined.

Looked up from germline, CDR1 is LGHNA and CDR2 is YNFKEQ. This CDR3 has 16 amino acids. Trimming removed 3 bases at V and 2 bases at J, with 16 bases between. About this clone: As yet, its antigen is unknown.

As to time point: blood 2 weeks post-SBRT. Treatment of the sample: 15 Gy SBRT to primary tumor, nephrectomy 4 weeks later. The data were produced by immunoSEQ multiplex PCR, yet TCRdb's version contains in-frame clones alone and is incomplete. Here the sample spans about 150,000 clones, approximately 90% being singletons. The receptor's source is a woman aged 50 to 60 with renal cell carcinoma. Material: blood, obtained from a patient whose treatment included radiotherapy and nephrectomy. The chain joins TRBV4-2 to TRBJ1-2, with a possible D match to TRBD1 (5 bases). Written as DNA, the CDR3 is TGTGCCAGCAGCCAGCACGTGGACAATGGGAACTATGGCTACACCTTC. It specifies CASSQHVDNGNYGYTF.